One sample yielded the 27 T cell receptor beta chains listed below, sequenced in a study of cytomegalovirus exposure and HLA in healthy donors. Researchers ran the PCR with 60 Vbeta and 13 Jbeta primers. Method: immunoSEQ multiplex PCR; TCRdb's copy keeps in-frame clones and lacks some. The sample records 200,000 to 250,000 clones, over 70% being singletons. The sequenced material came from PBMCs. These receptors all come from a woman aged 60 to 75 in good health and CMV-seropositive.

This clone turned up a few times. The chain carries TRBV9 and TRBJ2-4; D unresolved. The V end was cut by 4 bases, the J end by 0 bases, with 8 bases between. Germline V gives CDR1 SGDLS, CDR2 YYNGEE. The length of the CDR3 is 14 residues. Here the CDR3 reads CASSPQIAKNIQYF. The CDR3, as DNA: TGTGCCAGCAGCCCACAGATAGCCAAAAACATTCAGTACTTC.

The chain has TRBV10-3 and TRBJ2-2, with a possible D match to TRBD2 (5 bases). V lost 0 bases and J lost 3, with 14 bases in between. CDR3 length: 17 amino acids. The germline V gene encodes CDR1 ENHRY and CDR2 SYGVKD. The CDR3 coding sequence is TGTGCCATCAGTGAGTCGTCGGGAAGGGAATACACCGGGGAGCTGTTTTTT. This codes for CAISESSGREYTGELFF.

The rearrangement joins TRBV13 to TRBJ2-7; 7 bases map to TRBD1. Germline V lookup: CDR1 PRHDT, CDR2 FYEKMQ (reference sequence). The CDR3 is made up of 15 amino acids. V was pared by 2 bases and J by 2 bases, with 6 bases of the junction left unmatched. The CDR3 protein is CASSLSGQTPYEQYF. The DNA for the CDR3 is TGTGCCAGCAGCTTATCGGGACAGACTCCCTACGAGCAGTACTTC.

The table lists this clone with a count of one. This rearrangement joins TRBV19 to TRBJ2-5; possible D gene TRBD2, 6 bases. Germline V gives CDR1 LNHDA, CDR2 SQIVND (reference sequence). The CDR3 is 13 amino acids. V lost 6 bases and J 5 bases, leaving 13 bases between the germline ends. CDR3 sequence: CASRRTGVETQYF. The CDR3 bases are TGTGCCAGTAGAAGGACGGGAGTTGAGACCCAGTACTTC.

The chain uses TRBV19 and TRBJ2-3; D may be TRBD2 (5 bases). V lost 5 bases to trimming and J lost 2 bases, with 17 bases between them. Germline CDR1 and CDR2: LNHDA and SQIVND (reference sequence). The CDR3 has 16 residues. The CDR3 nucleotides read TGTGCCAGTAGTCTCGGAAGCGGCCGCCTCACAGATACGCAGTATTTT. It encodes CASSLGSGRLTDTQYF.

The chain combines TRBV5-1 with TRBJ2-1, with 10 bases identical to TRBD2. Trimming took 1 base from V and 0 from J; bases not matched to a gene: 7. Germline lookup yields CDR1 SGHRS and CDR2 YFSETQ. This CDR3 is built from 18 residues. DNA of the CDR3: TGCGCCAGCAGCTTGATGTATAGCGGGGGGAGCTCCTACAATGAGCAGTTCTTC. Protein sequence: CASSLMYSGGSSYNEQFF. Combining the CDR3 with reference TRBV5-1 and TRBJ2-1 gives the whole variable domain KAGVTQTPRYLIKTRGQQVTLSCSPISGHRSVSWYQQTPGQGLQFLFEYFSETQRNKGNFPGRFSGRQFSNSRSEMNVSTLELGDSALYLCASSLMYSGGSSYNEQFFGPGTRLTVL.

The chain uses TRBV6-5 and TRBJ1-2; no firm D call. The CDR3 totals 14 residues. Per the germline V gene, CDR1 is MNHEY and CDR2 is SVGAGI. V gave up 5 bases and J gave up 4 bases, with 14 bases separating them. The CDR3 sequence: CASSEGAGAYGYTF. The CDR3, as DNA: TGTGCCAGCAGTGAGGGAGCGGGTGCCTATGGCTACACCTTC.

This sequence joins TRBV5-1 and TRBJ2-1; 8 bases map to TRBD2. The CDR3 loop spans 15 amino acids. Trimming took 0 bases from V and 4 from J; bases not matched to a gene: 3. Germline values: CDR1 SGHRS, CDR2 YFSETQ. CDR3 nucleotide sequence: TGCGCCAGCAGCTTGGACGGGGGGGGATACAATGAGCAGTTCTTC. Amino acids: CASSLDGGGYNEQFF.

CDR3 sequence (DNA): TGTGCCAGCAGCCAAGGGCTGTTAGGGGAGGCGAGCAGCGAGCAGTACTTC. It is translated as CASSQGLLGEASSEQYF. The rearrangement links TRBV4-2 to TRBJ2-5, with D possibly being TRBD2 (6 bases). The DNA end favors TRBJ2-7, so the J call may be wrong. Per germline, CDR1 LGHNA and CDR2 YNFKEQ. This CDR3 spans 17 amino acids.

This clone was found once. V and J are TRBV2 and TRBJ1-1; D is uncertain. Per the germline V gene, CDR1 is SNHLY and CDR2 is FYNNEI. V was clipped by 7 bases and J by 4 bases, with 19 bases between them. The CDR3 spans 15 residues. The chain's CDR3 is CASKPADILGTEAFF. The CDR3 DNA sequence: TGTGCCAGCAAACCCGCCGACATCTTGGGCACTGAAGCTTTCTTT.

The genes are TRBV18 and TRBJ1-4, with D tentatively TRBD1 (6 bases). Germline CDR1 and CDR2: KGHSH and LQKENI. V was clipped by 5 bases and J by 7 bases, with 8 bases between them. There are 12 residues in the CDR3. DNA of the CDR3: TGTGCCAGCTCATGGACAGTTGAAAAACTGTTTTTT. This encodes CASSWTVEKLFF.

The chain joins TRBV19 to TRBJ2-7; TRBD2 aligns across 10 bases. V was clipped by 5 bases and J by 5 bases; unmatched bases: 9. The CDR3 is 15 residues long. Germline V gives CDR1 LNHDA, CDR2 SQIVND (reference sequence). The CDR3 DNA reads TGTGCCAGTAGTGACTTTAAGCGGGGGGGCGACGAGCAGTACTTC. Its translation is CASSDFKRGGDEQYF.

This CDR3 reads CASGAGNSPLHF. The CDR3 DNA reads as TGTGCCAGCGGGGCAGGGAATTCACCCCTCCACTTT. The genes are TRBV9 and TRBJ1-6, with a weak D call TRBD1 (5 bases). This CDR3 comprises 12 residues. V lost 7 bases and J lost 7, with 9 bases in between. Germline CDR1 is SGDLS and CDR2 is YYNGEE.

This chain connects TRBV27 to TRBJ2-1, with 10 bases identical to TRBD2. V shed 4 bases, J shed 5 bases, and the junction held 8 bases outside the gene matches. Germline CDR1 MNHEY, CDR2 SMNVEV (reference sequence). The CDR3 is made up of 16 amino acids. CDR3 residues: CASSSPLAGVHNEQFF. The CDR3 DNA reads as TGTGCCAGCAGTTCACCTCTAGCGGGAGTGCACAATGAGCAGTTCTTC.

The chain uses TRBV6-5 and TRBJ1-3, with D possibly matching TRBD1 (6 bases). Germline CDR1 and CDR2: MNHEY and SVGAGI. There are 15 residues in the CDR3. V shed 5 bases and J shed 0 bases, with 11 bases lying between them. The CDR3 sequence: CASSPTGSSGNTIYF. CDR3 DNA: TGTGCCAGCAGTCCTACAGGGAGCTCTGGAAACACCATATATTTT.

The CDR3 sequence: CASSYLSSTGELFF. Written as DNA, the CDR3 is TGTGCCAGCAGTTACTTAAGTAGTACCGGGGAGCTGTTTTTT. V and J are TRBV6-5 and TRBJ2-2; D unclear. CDR1 is MNHEY, CDR2 SVGAGI, per germline. Trimming stripped 1 base from V and 5 bases from J, with 8 bases between. This CDR3 contains 14 residues.

This rearrangement joins TRBV19 to TRBJ2-3; D is possibly TRBD2 (6 bases). CDR3 size: 15 residues. V shed 6 bases and J shed 3 bases, with 16 bases lying between them. Germline V gene sequence: CDR1 LNHDA, CDR2 SQIVND (reference sequence). The CDR3 is CASSPLAHGTDTQYF. CDR3 coding DNA: TGTGCCAGTAGCCCTCTAGCGCATGGGACAGATACGCAGTATTTT.

CDR3 protein: CASSEQGISQPQHF. Here the CDR3 DNA reads TGCGCCAGCAGTGAACAGGGAATCAGTCAGCCCCAGCATTTT. This chain joins TRBV10-1 and TRBJ1-5; tentative D call: TRBD1 (6 bases). The germline gives CDR1 WNHNN, CDR2 SYGVQD (reference sequence). The CDR3 contains 14 residues. V shed 3 bases and J shed 6 bases, with 12 bases lying between them.

The J gene is TRBJ1-3, the V gene TRBV5-4; 7 bases line up with TRBD1. The V gene end was trimmed by 4 bases and the J gene end by 0 bases; junction bases not matched to a gene: 4. Germline V gene lookup returns CDR1 SGHNT and CDR2 YYREEE (reference sequence). The CDR3 is made up of 15 amino acids. Here the CDR3 reads CASSGDSLSGNTIYF. The CDR3 bases are TGTGCCAGCAGCGGGGACAGTCTCTCTGGAAACACCATATATTTT.

This clone was found a few times. The rearrangement joins TRBV18 to TRBJ1-4; D is uncertain. V lost 6 bases to trimming and J lost 8 bases, with 13 bases between them. The CDR3 spans 13 residues. The germline V gene encodes CDR1 KGHSH and CDR2 LQKENI. CDR3 sequence reads: CASSTAGGEKLFF. The CDR3 bases are TGTGCCAGCTCTACCGCGGGTGGAGAAAAACTGTTTTTT.

J is TRBJ1-3 and V is TRBV11-2; no clear D gene. CDR1 and CDR2 from the germline V gene are SGHAT and FQNNGV. Trimming removed 3 bases at V and 0 bases at J, with 9 bases between. The CDR3 has 15 amino acids. The CDR3 here is CASSFTTFSGNTIYF. The CDR3 region has the DNA TGTGCCAGCAGCTTCACGACATTCTCTGGAAACACCATATATTTT.

This chain connects TRBV7-3 to TRBJ2-1; D might be TRBD2 (5 bases). Germline-derived CDR1 and CDR2 are SGHTA and FQGTGA. Trimming pared 3 bases from V and 4 bases from J, leaving 13 bases between. The CDR3 runs to 15 residues. The CDR3 loop is CASSLVPGSYNEQFF. The CDR3 DNA sequence: TGTGCCAGCAGCTTGGTCCCGGGAAGTTACAATGAGCAGTTCTTC.

The chain links TRBV5-1 to TRBJ1-2; 8 positions agree with TRBD1. In germline, CDR1 is SGHRS, CDR2 YFSETQ. J lost 7 bases, V lost 0 bases, and 2 bases had no gene match. This CDR3 has 13 amino acids. In DNA form, the CDR3 reads TGCGCCAGCAGCTTGGACAGGGGGAGTGGCTACACCTTC. Protein product: CASSLDRGSGYTF.

This clone occurred a few times. The chain links TRBV28 to TRBJ1-5; the match to TRBD1 covers 7 bases. The CDR3 length is 14 residues. The V gene end was trimmed by 7 bases and the J gene end by 1 base; junction bases not matched to a gene: 4. Germline V gives CDR1 MDHEN, CDR2 SYDVKM. The CDR3 loop reads CASTLGQSNQPQHF. CDR3 coding DNA: TGTGCCAGCACCCTGGGACAGAGCAATCAGCCCCAGCATTTT.

This chain connects TRBV30 to TRBJ2-5, with 10 bases that match TRBD2. V was pared by 7 bases and J by 5 bases, with 22 bases of the junction left unmatched. The CDR3 is made up of 18 amino acids. Germline assignment: CDR1 GTSNPN and CDR2 SVGIG (reference sequence). The CDR3 DNA reads as TGTGCCTTTGGAATGATAGCGGGAGGCCCACGGTCTGGGGAGACCCAGTACTTC. Translated, it gives CAFGMIAGGPRSGETQYF. Drawing the rest from reference TRBV30 and TRBJ2-5, the complete variable domain is SQTIHQWPATLVQPVGSPLSLECTVEGTSNPNLYWYRQAAGRGLQLLFYSVGIGQISSEVPQNLSASRPQDRQFILSSKKLLLSDSGFYLCAFGMIAGGPRSGETQYFGPGTRLLVL.

This clone has just one count. The chain joins TRBV23-1 to TRBJ2-7; possible D gene TRBD2, 5 bases. TRBV23-1 is an ORF, and what it does is uncertain. The CDR3 loop spans 14 amino acids. The germline V and J ends were trimmed by 6 bases and 5 bases, with 17 bases remaining between them. CDR3 DNA: TGCGCCAGCAGCCGACACGGGGTGAAGAACGAGCAGTACTTC. Protein sequence: CASSRHGVKNEQYF.

The V gene is TRBV11-3, the J gene TRBJ1-1; TRBD1 matches 9 bases. Germline CDR1 SGHNT, CDR2 YENEEA. Trimming at V came to 4 bases and at J to 3 bases, leaving 6 bases not matched to a gene. This CDR3 has 15 residues. Here the CDR3 reads CASSSLQGADTEAFF. The CDR3, as DNA: TGTGCCAGCAGCTCATTACAGGGGGCCGACACTGAAGCTTTCTTT.